These 12 T cell receptor beta chains originate from one sample sequenced in a study of post-analysis software for immune sequencing data. Study-wide findings and caveats: A handful of TRBV segments were significantly more frequent in patients than in controls. TRBV5-6, TRBV5-1 and TRBV20-1 were among these segments.

Their antigens are not known. cDNA libraries for TCR beta contained unique molecular identifiers. MiXCR, run by TCRdb on the PCR reads, gives a single entry per CDR3 protein. The data show more than 500,000 distinct CDR3 sequences, less than 40% seen once. Sample: blood. The receptor set was obtained from a girl aged 2 to 17 with multiple sclerosis.

This clonotype was picked up a small number of times. The V call is TRBV10-2, the J call TRBJ2-3; TRBD1 agrees at 11 bases. Germline V gene sequence: CDR1 WSHSY, CDR2 SAAADI. Unmatched junction bases numbered 8, after V lost 6 bases and J lost 3 bases. The CDR3 totals 16 residues. The CDR3 sequence is CASRRWDRGKTDTQYF. The CDR3 DNA is TGCGCCAGCAGGAGGTGGGACAGGGGGAAGACAGATACGCAGTATTTT.

This clonotype was observed a few times. This chain connects TRBV2 to TRBJ2-5, with D possibly TRBD1 on 6 matching bases. This CDR3 comprises 13 residues. Trimming stripped 7 bases from V and 2 bases from J, with 11 bases between. The germline gives CDR1 SNHLY, CDR2 FYNNEI. CDR3: CASNQQGQETQYF. As DNA, the CDR3 is TGTGCCAGCAACCAACAGGGTCAAGAGACCCAGTACTTC.

This clonotype was seen a few times. The rearrangement links TRBV2 to TRBJ2-7; D may be TRBD2 (6 bases). The germline V gene has CDR1 SNHLY and CDR2 FYNNEI. The CDR3 length is 14 residues. Trimming removed 7 bases at V and 1 base at J, with 14 bases between. The CDR3 region has the DNA TGTGCCAGCACGCGGATTCTAGCGTCCTACGAGCAGTACTTC. It yields the protein CASTRILASYEQYF.

The rearrangement uses TRBV29-1 and TRBJ1-2; D remains ambiguous. CDR3 length: 11 residues. Trimming took off 3 bases at V and 4 bases at J, with 6 bases between the two ends. Germline V gives CDR1 SQVTM, CDR2 ANQGSEA. In nucleotides, the CDR3 is TGCAGCGTTGAGTACGTCTATGGCTACACCTTC. Encoded protein: CSVEYVYGYTF. Full variable domain (missing parts from reference TRBV29-1 and TRBJ1-2): SAVISQKPSRDICQRGTSLTIQCQVDSQVTMMFWYRQQPGQSLTLIATANQGSEATYESGFVIDKFPISRPNLTFSTLTVSNMSPEDSSIYLCSVEYVYGYTFGSGTRLTVV.

The CDR3 DNA is TGTGCCAGCAGTGCCCCGACAGGGGGTCTGAACACTGAAGCTTTCTTT. Amino acids: CASSAPTGGLNTEAFF. The rearrangement joins TRBV6-2 or TRBV6-3 to TRBJ1-1; 9 bases are a match to TRBD1. The germline CDR1 and CDR2 sequences are MNHEY and SVGEGT. The CDR3 covers 16 residues. V was clipped by 5 bases and J by 0 bases; unmatched bases: 7.

The chain has TRBV25-1 and TRBJ1-1; TRBD1 is a possible D gene (5 bases). Germline V gene sequence: CDR1 MGHDK, CDR2 SYGVNS. The CDR3 totals 15 residues. With 3 bases removed from V and 1 base from J, the gap between germline ends came to 12 bases. CDR3 sequence reads: CASSESLTGNTEAFF. CDR3 nucleotides: TGTGCCAGCAGTGAGTCCCTAACAGGGAACACTGAAGCTTTCTTT.

Of note for this clonotype: A read error is possible here, since a much larger clone lies one base away. The CDR3 coding sequence is TGCGCCAGCAGCCAAGATCGGCCAACAGATACGCTGTATTTT. Its protein is CASSQDRPTDTLYF. The chain is built from TRBV4-1 and TRBJ2-3, with D uncertain. Germline loops: CDR1 MGHRA, CDR2 YSYEKL. The CDR3 runs to 14 residues.

The chain joins TRBV29-1 to TRBJ2-3; D may be TRBD2 (7 bases). This CDR3 is 14 amino acids long. V lost 3 bases, J lost 0 bases, and 10 bases lay in between. Per germline, CDR1 SQVTM and CDR2 ANQGSEA. CDR3 in DNA: TGCAGCGTTGACGGGGGGACAAGCACAGATACGCAGTATTTT. Translated: CSVDGGTSTDTQYF.

V is TRBV29-1 and J is TRBJ1-1; tentative D call: TRBD1 (6 bases). V shed 8 bases and J shed 11 bases, with 24 bases lying between them. The CDR3 is 13 residues long. Germline values: CDR1 SQVTM, CDR2 ANQGSEA. The CDR3 coding sequence is TGCAGCCTGGGACACCCGGGCTCGGGGGTTGCTTTCTTT. This sequence encodes CSLGHPGSGVAFF.

The rearrangement uses TRBV29-1 and TRBJ2-3; 7 bases line up with TRBD2. This CDR3 comprises 15 residues. The germline gives CDR1 SQVTM, CDR2 ANQGSEA. The ends lost 5 bases at V and 0 bases at J; junction bases unmatched: 8. CDR3 amino acids: CSVQRSGASTDTQYF. The CDR3 DNA follows: TGCAGCGTTCAACGCAGCGGGGCTAGCACAGATACGCAGTATTTT.

This clonotype was detected a few times. The V and J genes are TRBV6-5 and TRBJ1-2; the D is unclear. From germline, CDR1 is MNHEY and CDR2 SVGAGI. Trimming pared 0 bases from V and 0 bases from J, leaving 17 bases between. The CDR3 consists of 18 residues. CDR3 coding DNA: TGTGCCAGCAGTTACTCGCCCCAGAGCTCCGGGGCTAACTATGGCTACACCTTC. Encoded protein: CASSYSPQSSGANYGYTF.

The rearrangement links TRBV20-1 to TRBJ2-1; D is ambiguous. Germline V gene lookup returns CDR1 DFQATT and CDR2 SNEGSKA (reference sequence). Trimming shortened V by 6 bases and J by 6 bases, and 9 bases separated the two germline ends. This CDR3 spans 11 amino acids. CDR3 nucleotides: TGCAGTGCCGTCTGGGGCAATGAGCAGTTCTTC. Amino acids: CSAVWGNEQFF.